These 31 T cell receptor beta chains were all obtained from the same sample, sequenced in a study of blood T cell repertoires in COVID-19. The assay was immunoSEQ multiplex PCR, and TCRdb's table has in-frame clones only and misses some. The table has about 170,000 clones, roughly nine tenths seen once. Source material: peripheral blood. The receptor source for this set is a man aged 55 to 70 with acute or convalescent COVID-19.

V is TRBV2 and J is TRBJ2-7; a weak D match, TRBD1 (6 bases). Per the germline V gene, CDR1 is SNHLY and CDR2 is FYNNEI. This CDR3 has 13 amino acids. Trimming removed 8 bases from V and 8 bases from J, with 19 bases in between. The CDR3 loop is CASAEDSRLQQYF. CDR3 DNA sequence: TGTGCCAGCGCCGAGGACAGCCGCCTCCAGCAGTACTTC.

The genes are TRBV25-1 and TRBJ1-1; a possible D gene is TRBD1 (5 bases). The CDR3 covers 13 residues. Germline-derived CDR1 and CDR2 are MGHDK and SYGVNS. V lost 4 bases and J 3 bases, leaving 9 bases between the germline ends. The CDR3 DNA reads TGTGCCAGCAGTGTTGGGGGGGACACTGAAGCTTTCTTT. This codes for CASSVGGDTEAFF.

V gene TRBV5-8 combines with J gene TRBJ1-2, with 8 bases lining up with TRBD1. The germline CDR1 and CDR2 sequences are SGHTS and YDEGEE. V trimming: 4 bases; J trimming: 5 bases; junction bases outside the gene matches: 4. CDR3 size: 13 residues. CDR3 DNA sequence: TGTGCCAGCAGCCGACAGGGGCGGTATGGCTACACCTTC. Translation gives CASSRQGRYGYTF. Based on the CDR3 plus reference TRBV5-8 and TRBJ1-2, the full variable domain is EAGVTQSPTHLIKTRGQQATLRCSPISGHTSVYWYQQALGLGLQFLLWYDEGEERNRGNFPPRFSGRQFPNYSSELNVNALELEDSALYLCASSRQGRYGYTFGSGTRLTVV.

CDR3 in amino acids: CASSYGQGTQPQHF. The DNA of the CDR3 is TGTGCCAGCAGCTACGGACAGGGGACTCAGCCCCAGCATTTT. The chain employs TRBV3-1 (or the pseudogene TRBV3-2) and TRBJ1-5; 9 bases fit TRBD1. The germline V gene encodes CDR1 LGHDT and CDR2 YNNKEL (reference sequence). CDR3 length equals 14 residues. The J segment lost 6 bases and the V segment lost 5 bases, leaving 5 bases of the junction unmatched.

The chain joins TRBV29-1 to TRBJ1-3, with D possibly matching TRBD1 (6 bases). This CDR3 is built from 15 residues. Per the germline V gene, CDR1 is SQVTM and CDR2 is ANQGSEA. With 7 bases removed from V and 4 bases from J, the gap between germline ends came to 20 bases. CDR3 residues: CSARDTATRGNTIYF. The CDR3 region has the DNA TGCAGCGCCCGGGACACCGCGACCAGGGGAAACACCATATATTTT.

This clone was seen once. V gene TRBV28 combines with J gene TRBJ1-5; no definite D call. This CDR3 has 14 residues. CDR1 MDHEN and CDR2 SYDVKM come from the germline V gene. With 6 bases removed from V and 0 bases from J, the gap between germline ends came to 9 bases. CDR3 nucleotide sequence: TGTGCCAGCAGCTCCAGCGATAGCAATCAGCCCCAGCATTTT. Translating it yields CASSSSDSNQPQHF.

The V and J genes are TRBV6-5 and TRBJ1-3; D is unresolved. The ends were cut back, 0 bases at V and 0 bases at J, with 9 bases in the middle. The CDR3 spans 16 residues. CDR1 is MNHEY and CDR2 is SVGAGI in the germline V gene. The CDR3 here is CASSYSTGSSGNTIYF. The DNA for the CDR3 is TGTGCCAGCAGTTACTCGACTGGTTCCTCTGGAAACACCATATATTTT.

The chain couples TRBV30 to TRBJ2-3; possible D gene TRBD1, 6 bases. V lost 1 base and J 2 bases, leaving 16 bases between the germline ends. Looked up from germline, CDR1 is GTSNPN and CDR2 is SVGIG (reference sequence). This CDR3 is 16 amino acids long. The CDR3 spells CAWSDGAGAFTDTQYF. CDR3 nucleotide sequence: TGTGCCTGGAGTGACGGGGCAGGGGCATTCACAGATACGCAGTATTTT.

The chain combines TRBV7-9 with TRBJ1-5; 7 bases are a match to TRBD1. This CDR3 has 15 residues. The trim removed 4 bases at V and 4 bases at J, leaving 7 bases unmatched. CDR1 and CDR2 (germline): SEHNR, FQNEAQ (reference sequence). CDR3 sequence reads: CASSSSDRVNQPQHF. Here the CDR3 DNA reads TGTGCCAGCAGCTCGAGCGACAGGGTTAATCAGCCCCAGCATTTT.

The chain recombines TRBV10-3 with TRBJ1-6; perhaps TRBD1 as D (6 bases). V lost 0 bases and J lost 0, with 9 bases in between. Germline assignment: CDR1 ENHRY and CDR2 SYGVKD. CDR3 length: 17 amino acids. The CDR3 region is CAISESEGDSYNSPLHF. The CDR3 DNA is TGTGCCATCAGTGAGTCAGAGGGGGACTCCTATAATTCACCCCTCCACTTT.

The chain combines TRBV30 with TRBJ1-2; 8 nucleotides match TRBD1. The trim removed 1 base at V and 7 bases at J, leaving 8 bases unmatched. The CDR3 runs 14 residues. The V gene's germline CDR1 is GTSNPN and CDR2 SVGIG (reference sequence). For the CDR3, the DNA is TGTGCCTGGAGTGACACAGGGGGACGGGGTGGCTACACCTTC. Residues: CAWSDTGGRGGYTF.

The chain carries TRBV19 and TRBJ2-7; D is possibly TRBD1 (5 bases). CDR1 is LNHDA, CDR2 SQIVND, per germline (reference sequence). V lost 5 bases, J lost 2 bases, and 16 bases lay in between. This CDR3 is built from 15 residues. CDR3 nucleotides: TGTGCCAGTAGTCCGCCAGGGCTCCGGGCCTACGAGCAGTACTTC. It yields the protein CASSPPGLRAYEQYF.

The V gene is TRBV24-1, the J gene TRBJ1-5, with a possible D match to TRBD1 (6 bases). This CDR3 comprises 16 residues. The germline CDR1 and CDR2 sequences are KGHDR and SFDVKD. V lost 3 bases and J lost 0, with 11 bases in between. CDR3 bases: TGTGCCACCAGTGATGGACAGCGAAATAGCAATCAGCCCCAGCATTTT. It specifies CATSDGQRNSNQPQHF.

The J gene is TRBJ2-3, the V gene TRBV6-1; TRBD2 might be the D (5 bases). The CDR3 sequence is 13 residues long. Germline loops: CDR1 MNHNS, CDR2 SASEGT. Trimming removed 3 bases from V and 3 bases from J, with 7 bases in between. CDR3 coding DNA: TGTGCCAGCAGTGACGTAGCGACAGATACGCAGTATTTT. Translated, it gives CASSDVATDTQYF.

Only a few counts were recorded for this clone. The sample contains more than one DNA sequence encoding this CDR3. This rearrangement joins TRBV9 to TRBJ1-2; no definite D call. Trimming shortened V by 0 bases and J by 1 base, and 4 bases separated the two germline ends. Germline CDR1 and CDR2: SGDLS and YYNGEE. The CDR3 is 13 amino acids. The CDR3 bases are TGTGCCAGCAGCGTAGACAGTAACTATGGCTACACCTTC. It specifies CASSVDSNYGYTF. Filled out from reference TRBV9 and TRBJ1-2, the complete variable domain reads DSGVTQTPKHLITATGQRVTLRCSPRSGDLSVYWYQQSLDQGLQFLIQYYNGEERAKGNILERFSAQQFPDLHSELNLSSLELGDSALYFCASSVDSNYGYTFGSGTRLTVV.

The chain combines TRBV19 with TRBJ1-1; D is undetermined. This CDR3 is 12 amino acids long. In germline, CDR1 is LNHDA, CDR2 SQIVND (reference sequence). V was clipped by 5 bases and J by 8 bases, with 12 bases between them. CDR3 bases: TGTGCCAGTAGTCCCCCAGCGTCGGAAGCTTTCTTT. Amino acids: CASSPPASEAFF.

This clone was found once. The chain recombines TRBV3-1 (or the pseudogene TRBV3-2) with TRBJ2-1; 9 positions match TRBD2. The CDR3 has 15 amino acids. CDR1 and CDR2 from the germline V gene are LGHDT and YNNKEL (reference sequence). V was pared by 1 base and J by 15 bases, with 13 bases of the junction left unmatched. CDR3 sequence: CASSQGPSGEIPTFF. CDR3 DNA sequence: TGTGCCAGCAGCCAAGGTCCTAGCGGGGAAATCCCTACGTTCTTC.

This chain links TRBV7-3 with TRBJ1-2; TRBD1 matches 7 bases. CDR3 length equals 13 residues. The J segment lost 5 bases and the V segment lost 5 bases, leaving 5 bases of the junction unmatched. Germline V gene sequence: CDR1 SGHTA, CDR2 FQGTGA. The CDR3 DNA reads TGTGCCAGCAGCCCCGGGACAGATTATGGCTACACCTTC. Amino acid sequence: CASSPGTDYGYTF.

The gene calls are TRBV3-1 (or the pseudogene TRBV3-2) and TRBJ1-6; D unresolved. The CDR3 runs to 11 residues. The germline gives CDR1 LGHDT, CDR2 YNNKEL (reference sequence). V lost 11 bases and J 7 bases, leaving 9 bases between the germline ends. Here the CDR3 DNA reads TGTGCCCCCGAGGAGAATTCACCCCTCCACTTT. The encoded protein is CAPEENSPLHF.

The genes are TRBV7-9 and TRBJ1-1; D possibly corresponds to TRBD1 (5 bases). The CDR3 runs to 13 residues. The ends were cut back, 7 bases at V and 8 bases at J, with 17 bases in the middle. Germline CDR1 reads SEHNR; CDR2 reads FQNEAQ (reference sequence). The CDR3 is CASILLGPGEAFF. The CDR3 DNA follows: TGTGCCAGCATCCTACTGGGGCCAGGGGAAGCTTTCTTT. Together with reference TRBV7-9 and TRBJ1-1, the CDR3 gives the full variable domain: DTGVSQNPRHKITKRGQNVTFRCDPISEHNRLYWYRQTLGQGPEFLTYFQNEAQLEKSRLLSDRFSAERPKGSFSTLEIQRTEQGDSAMYLCASILLGPGEAFFGQGTRLTVV.

The rearrangement links TRBV6-1 to TRBJ2-7; tentative D call: TRBD2 (7 bases). Trimming stripped 4 bases from V and 4 bases from J, with 20 bases between. Germline CDR1 is MNHNS and CDR2 is SASEGT. The CDR3 totals 16 residues. CDR3 bases: TGTGCCAGCAGTGCCTTGGGGGGGCTCTTCGGGTACGAGCAGTACTTC. As protein: CASSALGGLFGYEQYF.

In this sample, this clone turned up once. V is TRBV5-4 and J is TRBJ1-5; TRBD1 is a possible D gene (6 bases). The germline V gene has CDR1 SGHNT and CDR2 YYREEE (reference sequence). Trimming cost V 2 bases and J 1 base, with 13 bases left between them. The CDR3 loop spans 16 amino acids. For the CDR3, the DNA is TGTGCCAGCAGCTTAGGGGGGACTATCAGCAATCAGCCCCAGCATTTT. Protein: CASSLGGTISNQPQHF.

The chain employs TRBV3-1 (or the pseudogene TRBV3-2) and TRBJ2-6, with TRBD2 as a possible D gene (5 bases). CDR3 size: 16 residues. The V gene lost 4 bases and the J gene lost 0 bases, with 10 bases spanning the gap. CDR1 and CDR2 from the germline V gene are LGHDT and YNNKEL (reference sequence). CDR3 amino acids: CASSPRALSGANVLTF. The CDR3 nucleotides are TGTGCCAGCAGCCCGCGGGCCCTCTCTGGGGCCAACGTCCTGACTTTC.

CDR3 amino acids: CASSPRRQSFEAFF. The CDR3 DNA reads TGTGCCAGCTCACCTAGGAGACAGAGCTTTGAAGCTTTCTTT. The chain joins TRBV18 to TRBJ1-1, with D possibly TRBD1 on 5 matching bases. V dropped 3 bases and J dropped 7 bases, with 15 bases sitting between them. In germline, CDR1 is KGHSH, CDR2 LQKENI. The CDR3 runs to 14 residues.

The chain couples TRBV9 to TRBJ2-3, with 8 nucleotides matching TRBD1. Germline CDR1 and CDR2: SGDLS and YYNGEE. CDR3 length equals 15 residues. With V trimmed by 3 bases and J by 1 base, 4 bases remained unmatched. The CDR3 region is CASSARQGRTDTQYF. The CDR3 coding sequence is TGTGCCAGCAGCGCTAGACAGGGGCGCACAGATACGCAGTATTTT.

The rearrangement uses TRBV6-5 and TRBJ1-6; weak D call: TRBD1 (5 bases). Trimming removed 2 bases at V and 13 bases at J, with 9 bases between. The CDR3 consists of 12 residues. CDR1 is MNHEY, CDR2 SVGAGI, per germline. CDR3 DNA sequence: TGTGCCAGCAGTTACACCCGGGGGCCCCTCCACTTT. As protein: CASSYTRGPLHF.

This sequence joins TRBV10-3 and TRBJ1-4; D is ambiguous. V was clipped by 0 bases and J by 8 bases, with 7 bases between them. Germline V gene lookup returns CDR1 ENHRY and CDR2 SYGVKD. The CDR3 covers 13 residues. CDR3: CAISESPMEKLFF. The DNA for the CDR3 is TGTGCCATCAGTGAGTCCCCTATGGAAAAACTGTTTTTT.

At least ten counts were recorded for this clone. V is TRBV30 and J is TRBJ2-1, with D perhaps matching TRBD1 (5 bases). CDR1 is GTSNPN and CDR2 is SVGIG in the germline V gene (reference sequence). The V gene lost 8 bases and the J gene lost 0 bases, with 17 bases spanning the gap. CDR3 length: 15 amino acids. CDR3 bases: TGTGCCCTAACCGAAGGGGTGAGCTCCTACAATGAGCAGTTCTTC. This gives the protein CALTEGVSSYNEQFF. The whole variable domain, remainder taken from reference TRBV30 and TRBJ2-1, is SQTIHQWPATLVQPVGSPLSLECTVEGTSNPNLYWYRQAAGRGLQLLFYSVGIGQISSEVPQNLSASRPQDRQFILSSKKLLLSDSGFYLCALTEGVSSYNEQFFGPGTRLTVL.

J is TRBJ1-5 and V is TRBV12-3 or TRBV12-4; D gene unclear. Trimming stripped 5 bases from V and 7 bases from J, with 12 bases between. The CDR3 runs to 13 residues. CDR3 amino acids: CASSTDLGQPQHF. The CDR3 nucleotides read TGTGCCAGCAGTACGGATCTCGGGCAGCCCCAGCATTTT.

V gene TRBV6-5 combines with J gene TRBJ2-2; D is ambiguous. The germline gives CDR1 MNHEY, CDR2 SVGAGI. V was shortened by 0 bases and J by 6 bases, with 5 bases between the two germline ends. The CDR3 has 13 residues. CDR3 residues: CASSYSAAGELFF. DNA for the CDR3: TGTGCCAGCAGTTACTCGGCCGCCGGGGAGCTGTTTTTT.

The chain has TRBV11-2 and TRBJ1-5; possibly TRBD1 for D (5 bases). The CDR3 covers 13 residues. The V end was cut by 6 bases, the J end by 7 bases, with 13 bases between. The germline V gene encodes CDR1 SGHAT and CDR2 FQNNGV. This CDR3 reads CASSPGLGQPQHF. The CDR3 DNA follows: TGTGCCAGCAGTCCAGGGTTAGGGCAGCCCCAGCATTTT. Filled out from reference TRBV11-2 and TRBJ1-5, the complete variable domain reads EAGVAQSPRYKIIEKRQSVAFWCNPISGHATLYWYQQILGQGPKLLIQFQNNGVVDDSQLPKDRFSAERLKGVDSTLKIQPAKLEDSAVYLCASSPGLGQPQHFGDGTRLSIL.